The 12 T cell receptor beta chains below all came from one sample that was sequenced in a study of regulatory dendritic cells for organ transplantation (dated by TCRdb to 2016 to 2017). Library generation was performed with the immunoSEQ multiplex PCR assay. TCRdb's version of the immuneACCESS table is confined to in-frame rearrangements and falls short of the full clone set. An unresolved V gene accounts for under half of the shortfall where checked; the remainder is of unknown origin. This sample gives roughly 27,000 clones in total; 75% to 80% of them show up just once. The biggest ten clones account for 2.2% of the sample. The sequenced sample consisted of memory CD4+ T cells from blood. The label giving this sample's cell subset or site can be read as: CD45RO+ memory T cells. These receptors all come from a human donor in good health.

This sequence joins TRBV7-2 and TRBJ1-1; TRBD1 aligns across 7 bases. CDR3 length: 14 residues. V dropped 2 bases and J dropped 4; count of bases not matched to a gene: 4. The germline CDR1 and CDR2 sequences are SGHTA and FQGNSA. CDR3 protein: CASSLSTGFTEAFF. CDR3 in DNA: TGTGCCAGCAGCTTATCGACAGGGTTCACTGAAGCTTTCTTT.

This clone was recorded a few times. The chain employs TRBV2 and TRBJ1-5; D is uncertain. V lost 8 bases and J 2 bases, leaving 13 bases between the germline ends. Germline values: CDR1 SNHLY, CDR2 FYNNEI. The CDR3 runs 14 residues. The CDR3 is CASLRLPGNQPQHF. The CDR3 DNA sequence: TGTGCCAGCTTACGATTGCCGGGCAATCAGCCCCAGCATTTT.

The chain joins TRBV6-1 to TRBJ2-7; D unclear. The germline V and J ends were trimmed by 8 bases and 3 bases, with 8 bases remaining between them. Germline-derived CDR1 and CDR2 are MNHNS and SASEGT. The CDR3 has 11 residues. The CDR3 spells CASGKGYEQYF. The CDR3 DNA sequence: TGTGCCAGCGGGAAGGGCTACGAGCAGTACTTC.

The V gene is TRBV6-1, the J gene TRBJ1-4; D is ambiguous. The CDR3 has 13 residues. Germline V gene data show CDR1 as MNHNS and CDR2 as SASEGT. The ends were cut back, 1 base at V and 7 bases at J, with 7 bases in the middle. The CDR3 region has the DNA TGTGCCAGCAGTGAAGTCCAGGTTGAAAAACTGTTTTTT. Its protein product is CASSEVQVEKLFF.

This clone was detected a few times. The chain links TRBV7-2 to TRBJ1-2; D ambiguous. CDR1 is SGHTA and CDR2 is FQGNSA in the germline V gene. With 4 bases removed from V and 5 bases from J, the gap between germline ends came to 11 bases. This CDR3 comprises 13 residues. The CDR3 here is CASSSRVGYGYTF. The CDR3 DNA follows: TGTGCCAGCAGCTCAAGAGTTGGTTATGGCTACACCTTC.

V and J are TRBV4-3 and TRBJ2-1; D unclear. Trimming took 1 base from V and 8 from J, leaving 15 bases between them. Germline CDR1 is LGHNA and CDR2 is YSLEER. The CDR3 totals 15 residues. The CDR3 is CASSQVEFGRYEQFF. The CDR3 region has the DNA TGCGCCAGCAGCCAAGTGGAATTCGGGCGATATGAGCAGTTCTTC.

A few counts support this clone. The chain has TRBV18 and TRBJ1-2; D is perhaps TRBD1 (5 bases). Germline V lookup: CDR1 KGHSH, CDR2 LQKENI. Deletions cut 2 bases from V and 1 base from J, with 14 bases between. The CDR3 has 16 amino acids. CDR3 in DNA: TGTGCCAGCTCACCAAGAGGGGAGACCGTTAACTATGGCTACACCTTC. It translates to CASSPRGETVNYGYTF.

The rearrangement joins TRBV29-1 to TRBJ1-1; D is possibly TRBD1 (6 bases). The germline V gene has CDR1 SQVTM and CDR2 ANQGSEA. Trimming left V 3 bases short and J 5 bases short, with 10 bases between. This CDR3 has 12 amino acids. For the CDR3, the DNA is TGCAGCGTTGAGAGGCAGGGGACTGAAGCTTTCTTT. This codes for CSVERQGTEAFF.

V is TRBV7-2 and J is TRBJ2-1; the match to TRBD2 covers 12 bases. Looked up from germline, CDR1 is SGHTA and CDR2 is FQGNSA. V was clipped by 5 bases and J by 15 bases; unmatched bases: 8. The CDR3 runs to 13 residues. The CDR3 reads CASSPRLAGERFF. The CDR3 coding sequence is TGTGCCAGCAGCCCGAGACTAGCGGGGGAACGGTTCTTC.

The V call is TRBV6-6, the J call TRBJ2-7; D not resolved. Germline CDR1 MNHNY, CDR2 SVGAGI (reference sequence). Trimming cost V 0 bases and J 3 bases, with 9 bases left between them. CDR3 length: 14 residues. The CDR3 DNA follows: TGTGCCAGCAGTTACTCGACCGGTGGCTACGAGCAGTACTTC. Encoded protein: CASSYSTGGYEQYF.

This chain joins TRBV27 and TRBJ2-2, with D unclear. The CDR3 has 14 residues. V was pared by 3 bases and J by 5 bases, with 10 bases between. The V gene's germline CDR1 is MNHEY and CDR2 SMNVEV (reference sequence). The chain's CDR3 is CASSLSFTTGELFF. In DNA, the CDR3 is TGTGCCAGCAGTTTGTCCTTTACGACCGGGGAGCTGTTTTTT.

The CDR3 sequence: CASSQGRNYGYTF. As DNA, the CDR3 is TGTGCCAGCAGTCAGGGACGGAACTATGGCTACACCTTC. The rearrangement uses TRBV6-5 and TRBJ1-2; TRBD1 is a possible D gene (5 bases). Germline CDR1 and CDR2: MNHEY and SVGAGI. Trimming pared 5 bases from V and 2 bases from J, leaving 9 bases between. CDR3 length: 13 residues.